This T cell receptor (beta chain) was recorded in a study of somatic mutations in cytotoxic T cells in rheumatoid arthritis. This table comes from immunoSEQ multiplex PCR, and its TCRdb copy is limited to in-frame clones, with some not included. The sample lists several thousand clones; roughly 65% were seen once. Positive selection using magnetic beads isolated the CD4+ and CD8+ cells (purity was checked by flow cytometry). Germline loops: CDR1 SEHNR, CDR2 FQNEAQ (reference sequence). There are 14 residues in the CDR3. The ends lost 5 bases at V and 3 bases at J; junction bases unmatched: 2. The sequenced sample was CD8+ T cells sorted from blood. The chain couples TRBV7-9 to TRBJ1-4; the match to TRBD1 covers 8 bases. The receptor was isolated from a woman aged 40 to 50 in good health. CDR3 protein: CASSQGQANEKLFF. For the CDR3, the DNA is TGTGCCAGCAGCCAGGGACAGGCTAATGAAAAACTGTTTTTT.